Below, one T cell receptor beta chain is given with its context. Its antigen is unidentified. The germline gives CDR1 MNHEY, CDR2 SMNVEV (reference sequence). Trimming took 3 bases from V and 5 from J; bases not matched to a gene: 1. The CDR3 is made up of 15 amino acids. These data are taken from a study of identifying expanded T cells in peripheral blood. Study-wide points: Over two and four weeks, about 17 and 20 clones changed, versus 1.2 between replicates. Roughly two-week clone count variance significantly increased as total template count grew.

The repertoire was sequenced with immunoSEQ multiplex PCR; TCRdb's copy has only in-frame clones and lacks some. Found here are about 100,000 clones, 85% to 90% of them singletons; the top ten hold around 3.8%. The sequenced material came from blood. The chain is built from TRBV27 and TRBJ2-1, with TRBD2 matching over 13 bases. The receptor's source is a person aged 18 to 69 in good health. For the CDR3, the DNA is TGTGCCAGCAGTTTGGGACTAGCGGGGAACAATGAGCAGTTCTTC. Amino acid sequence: CASSLGLAGNNEQFF.